Listed below are T cell receptor beta chains from one sample, sequenced in a study of OX40 agonist ivuxolimab in advanced cancers. Generated by immunoSEQ multiplex PCR, the TCRdb table keeps only in-frame clones and is missing some. The sample yields more than 50,000 clones, approximately 90% seen once. This sample comprised CD4+ or CD8+ T cells sorted from blood, obtained in a trial of the OX40 agonist ivuxolimab. The receptors were gathered from an adult with an advanced solid tumor such as melanoma, head and neck, liver or kidney cancer. Both conserved end residues are trimmed from each CDR3.

J gene | V gene | CDR3 protein
TRBJ1-2 | TRBV15 | ATSRGAGNYGYT
TRBJ2-5 | TRBV18 | ASSPNTVETQY
TRBJ2-5 | TRBV7-2 | ASSLDYVLETQY
TRBJ1-4 | TRBV7-9 | ASGVREKLF
TRBJ1-2 | TRBV6-1 | ASSETFFKADGYT
TRBJ2-3 | TRBV7-9 | ASSPTGDTQY
TRBJ2-7 | TRBV5-1 | ASSTRGQGVEWY
TRBJ2-7 | TRBV5-1 | ASSPRDAYEQY
TRBJ2-2 | TRBV7-3 | ASSLGLAGASTGELF
TRBJ2-7 | TRBV5-7 | ASSSGQVETYEQY
TRBJ1-3 | TRBV5-1 | ASSLLGTSSGNTIY
TRBJ2-3 | TRBV10-2 | ASSESGLAGGTDTQY
TRBJ2-3 | TRBV4-2 | ASSQGTSAQGTQY
TRBJ1-4 | TRBV11-2 | ASSLMTGKSATNEKLF
TRBJ1-6 | TRBV18 | ASSLSGSINSPLH
TRBJ2-1 | TRBV7-8 | ASSLRKNEQF
TRBJ2-7 | TRBV15 | ATSTRTGRSYEQY
TRBJ1-5 | TRBV2 | ASRNREGSNQPQH
TRBJ1-1 | TRBV19 | ATISMDRVWRTF
TRBJ1-1 | TRBV6-1 | ASSEQGNTEAF
TRBJ2-1 | TRBV5-1 | ASSLESPEREQF
TRBJ1-4 | TRBV9 | ASSPGTGEANEKLF
TRBJ2-5 | TRBV12-5 | ASGLDGPGAQY
TRBJ2-3 | TRBV11-2 | ASSLKLAGETADTQY